This T cell receptor beta chain was sequenced in a study of early T cells in non-severe SARS-CoV-2 infection. Whole-study context: Alpha and beta chains were unpaired, from unsorted whole-blood bulk RNA. Study-wide points: VDJdb-based annotation leaned toward anti-spike CD8 responses and missed private and CD4 specificities.

This clonotype has ten or more counts. The target antigen is unknown. Unique molecular identifiers were attached to individual cDNA molecules. Each CDR3 protein gets one entry after TCRdb re-called the 5' RACE reads with MiXCR. The sample shows some 25,000 distinct CDR3 sequences, roughly 4% of them seen only once. This sequence originates from an adult who was a healthcare worker with PCR-confirmed SARS-CoV-2 infection or an uninfected control (not recorded which). The material sequenced was whole blood.

CDR3 sequence reads: CAISKQQLTNTEAFF. The CDR3, as DNA: TGTGCCATCAGTAAACAACAGCTTACGAACACTGAAGCTTTCTTT. This chain uses TRBV10-3 with TRBJ1-1; D gene ambiguous. Trimming removed 5 bases at V and 1 base at J, with 14 bases between. This CDR3 is built from 15 residues. Germline V gives CDR1 ENHRY, CDR2 SYGVKD.